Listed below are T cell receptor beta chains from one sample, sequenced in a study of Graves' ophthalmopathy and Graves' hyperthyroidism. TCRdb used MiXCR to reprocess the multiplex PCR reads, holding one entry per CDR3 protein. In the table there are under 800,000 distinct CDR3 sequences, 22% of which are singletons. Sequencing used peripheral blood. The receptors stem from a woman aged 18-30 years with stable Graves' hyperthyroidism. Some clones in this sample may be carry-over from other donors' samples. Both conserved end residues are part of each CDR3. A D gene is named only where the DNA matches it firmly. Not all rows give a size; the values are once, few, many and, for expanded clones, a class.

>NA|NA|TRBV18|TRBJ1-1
CASSPLRITEAFF
TGTGCCAGCTCACCACTTCGGATTACTGAAGCTTTCTTT
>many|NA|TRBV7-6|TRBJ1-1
CASSPLPNTEAFF
TGTGCCAGCAGCCCCCTCCCGAACACTGAAGCTTTCTTT
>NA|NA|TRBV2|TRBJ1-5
CASSVGSYSNQPQHF
TGTGCCAGCAGTGTCGGGTCATATAGCAATCAGCCCCAGCATTTT
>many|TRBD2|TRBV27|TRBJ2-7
CASSKRGVNEQYF
TGTGCCAGCAGTAAGCGGGGGGTCAACGAGCAGTACTTC
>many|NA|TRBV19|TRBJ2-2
CASSIWGTGELFF
TGTGCCAGTAGTATTTGGGGAACCGGGGAGCTGTTTTTT
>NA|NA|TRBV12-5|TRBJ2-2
CASGTTGELFF
TGTGCTAGTGGTACGACCGGGGAGCTGTTTTTT
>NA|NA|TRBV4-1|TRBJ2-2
CASSQVLGKQRAGELFF
TGCGCCAGCAGCCAAGTCCTCGGGAAACAGCGAGCCGGGGAGCTGTTTTTT
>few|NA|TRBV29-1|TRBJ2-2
CSIPQGNGELFF
TGCAGCATCCCCCAGGGGAACGGGGAGCTGTTTTTT
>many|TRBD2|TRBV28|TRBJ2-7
CASSLPPAGFTYEQYF
TGTGCCAGCAGTTTGCCCCCAGCGGGATTTACCTACGAGCAGTACTTC
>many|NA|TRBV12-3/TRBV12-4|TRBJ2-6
CASSLGRSSGANVLTF
TGTGCCAGCAGTTTAGGACGGTCCTCTGGGGCCAACGTCCTGACTTTC
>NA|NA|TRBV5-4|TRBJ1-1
CASRLDAANTEAFF
TGTGCCAGCAGATTGGACGCAGCGAACACTGAAGCTTTCTTT
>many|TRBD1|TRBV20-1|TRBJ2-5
CSARHLQGVQETQYF
TGCAGTGCTAGACATCTCCAGGGGGTCCAAGAGACCCAGTACTTC
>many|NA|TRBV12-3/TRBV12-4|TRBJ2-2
CASSRGLDSTNTGELFF
TGTGCCAGCAGCCGTGGGCTCGACAGTACGAACACCGGGGAGCTGTTTTTT
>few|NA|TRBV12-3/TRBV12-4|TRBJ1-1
CASSLDISSEAFF
TGTGCCAGCAGTTTAGATATCAGCTCTGAAGCTTTCTTT
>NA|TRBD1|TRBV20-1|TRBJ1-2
CSARDPTGDYGYTF
TGCAGTGCTAGAGATCCTACAGGGGACTATGGCTACACCTTC
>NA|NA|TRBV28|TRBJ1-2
CASSLPTVYWGGYTF
TGTGCCAGCAGTCTCCCGACAGTTTACTGGGGTGGCTACACCTTC
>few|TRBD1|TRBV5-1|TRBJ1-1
CASSSTGSWIGTEAFF
TGCGCCAGCAGCTCGACAGGGTCCTGGATCGGCACTGAAGCTTTCTTT
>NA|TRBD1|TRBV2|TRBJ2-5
CASSEDEDRGQGETQYF
TGTGCCAGCAGTGAAGACGAAGACAGGGGGCAGGGAGAGACCCAGTACTTC
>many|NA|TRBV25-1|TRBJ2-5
CASSEQLGETQYF
TGTGCCAGCAGTGAGCAGTTAGGAGAGACCCAGTACTTC
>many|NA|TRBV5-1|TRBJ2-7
CASRPTGRIEQYF
TGCGCCAGCAGACCCACAGGGCGGATCGAGCAGTACTTC
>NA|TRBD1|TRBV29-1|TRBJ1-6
CSVAGQDGSPLHF
TGCAGCGTTGCGGGACAGGATGGTTCACCCCTCCACTTT
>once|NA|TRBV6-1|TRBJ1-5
CASSEARGINQPQHF
TGTGCCAGCAGTGAAGCGCGTGGTATCAATCAGCCCCAGCATTTT
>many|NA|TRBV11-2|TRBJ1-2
CASSLEGPAGYGYTF
TGTGCCAGCAGCTTAGAAGGGCCGGCAGGGTATGGCTACACCTTC
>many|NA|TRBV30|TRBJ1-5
CAWTTRANQPQHF
TGTGCCTGGACCACCAGGGCCAATCAGCCCCAGCATTTT
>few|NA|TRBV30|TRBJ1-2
CAWSGGSRNGYTF
TGTGCCTGGAGTGGGGGCAGCAGGAATGGCTACACCTTC
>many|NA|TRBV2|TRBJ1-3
CASSGRNTIYF
TGTGCCAGCAGCGGGAGGAACACCATATATTTT
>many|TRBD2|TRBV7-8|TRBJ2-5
CASSTKFGLADLRQETQYF
TGTGCCAGCAGCACGAAGTTTGGGCTAGCGGACCTCCGCCAAGAGACCCAGTACTTC
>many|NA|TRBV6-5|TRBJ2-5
CASSYGFGLETQYF
TGTGCCAGCAGTTACGGTTTTGGCCTCGAGACCCAGTACTTC
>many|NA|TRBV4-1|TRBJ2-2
CASSQKRFGELFF
TGCGCCAGCAGCCAAAAGCGTTTCGGGGAGCTGTTTTTT
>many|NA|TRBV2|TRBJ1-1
CASRFGQTNTEAFF
TGTGCCAGCAGGTTCGGACAGACGAACACTGAAGCTTTCTTT
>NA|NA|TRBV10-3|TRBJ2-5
CAISDVGQRETQYF
TGTGCCATCAGTGATGTCGGACAGAGAGAGACCCAGTACTTC
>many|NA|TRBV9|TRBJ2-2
CASSGTQGSSGELFF
TGTGCCAGCAGCGGGACCCAGGGGTCCTCAGGGGAGCTGTTTTTT
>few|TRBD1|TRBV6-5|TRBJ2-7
CASSSDRGLEQYF
TGTGCCAGCAGTTCGGACAGGGGGCTCGAGCAGTACTTC
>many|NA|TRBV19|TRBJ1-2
CASSIGDNYGYTF
TGTGCCAGTAGTATCGGGGATAACTATGGCTACACCTTC
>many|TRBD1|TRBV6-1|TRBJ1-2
CASRPTGSGYTF
TGTGCCAGCAGGCCGACAGGGAGCGGCTACACCTTC
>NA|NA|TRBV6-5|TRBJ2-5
CASSYNKGGETQYF
TGTGCCAGCAGTTACAACAAAGGGGGAGAGACCCAGTACTTC
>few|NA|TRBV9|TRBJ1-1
CASSVEEVNGEAFF
TGTGCCAGCAGCGTAGAGGAGGTGAACGGGGAAGCTTTCTTT
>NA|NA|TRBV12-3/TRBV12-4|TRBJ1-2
CASTAQGYGYTF
TGTGCCAGCACCGCACAGGGTTATGGCTACACCTTC
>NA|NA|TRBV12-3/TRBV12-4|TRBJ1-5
CASRHQDSNRPQHF
TGTGCCAGCAGACACCAGGATAGCAATCGGCCCCAGCATTTT
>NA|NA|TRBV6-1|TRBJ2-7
CASSLYGGDTYEQYF
TGTGCCAGCAGTCTTTACGGCGGGGATACCTACGAGCAGTACTTC
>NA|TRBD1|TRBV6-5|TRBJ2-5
CASSYTGAVQETQYF
TGTGCCAGCAGTTACACAGGGGCAGTCCAAGAGACCCAGTACTTC
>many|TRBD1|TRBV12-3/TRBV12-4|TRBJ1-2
CASSSQQGSYGYTF
TGTGCCAGCAGTTCTCAACAGGGGTCCTATGGCTACACCTTC
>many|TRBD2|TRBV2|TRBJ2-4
CASSEGSGGAGNIQYF
TGTGCCAGCAGTGAGGGTAGCGGGGGGGCCGGGAACATTCAGTACTTC
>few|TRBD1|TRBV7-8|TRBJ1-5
CASSRTGTGGNQPQHF
TGTGCCAGCAGCAGGACCGGGACAGGGGGCAATCAGCCCCAGCATTTT